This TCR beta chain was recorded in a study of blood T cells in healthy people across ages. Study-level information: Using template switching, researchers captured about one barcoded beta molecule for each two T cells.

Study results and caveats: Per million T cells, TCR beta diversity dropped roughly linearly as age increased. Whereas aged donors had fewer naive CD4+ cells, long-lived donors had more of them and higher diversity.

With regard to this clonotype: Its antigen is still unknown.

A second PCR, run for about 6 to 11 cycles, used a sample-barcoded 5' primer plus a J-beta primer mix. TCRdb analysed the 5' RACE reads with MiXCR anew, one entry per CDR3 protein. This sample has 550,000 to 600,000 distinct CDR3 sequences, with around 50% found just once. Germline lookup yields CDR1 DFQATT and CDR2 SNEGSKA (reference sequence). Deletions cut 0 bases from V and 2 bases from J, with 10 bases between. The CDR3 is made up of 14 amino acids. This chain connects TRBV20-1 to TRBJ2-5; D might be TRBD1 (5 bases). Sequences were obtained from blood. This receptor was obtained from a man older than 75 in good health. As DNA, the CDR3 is TGCAGTGCTAGAGATACAGGAACTCAAGAGACCCAGTACTTC. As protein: CSARDTGTQETQYF.